The TCR beta chain under discussion was sequenced for a study of blood T cell repertoires in COVID-19. About the research overall: The origin of the acute and convalescent COVID-19 samples was the United States, Italy and Spain. T cells, B-cell-depleted T cells, or PBMCs provided the cDNA or gDNA that served as material.

Under the authors' procedure: Reference gene primers were amplified, and this amplification served to estimate nucleated cell counts. Sequencing used immunoSEQ multiplex PCR; TCRdb keeps in-frame clones, though not all of them. V, J and clone size derive from that table, while D and trimming were established from the DNA sequence. Among roughly 150,000 clones, 75% to 90% were seen once, and the ten largest hold under 3.5%. V gave up 4 bases and J gave up 4 bases; unmatched junction bases: 5. The CDR3 is 17 residues long. CDR1 is SGHKS, CDR2 YYEKEE, per germline (reference sequence). The source material was peripheral blood. The V call is TRBV5-5, the J call TRBJ2-2, with 15 bases aligning to TRBD2. This TCR came from a woman in her sixties or seventies with active COVID-19. CDR3 sequence (DNA): TGTGCCAGCAGCCCGTGGACTAGCGGGAGGGGCACCGGGGAGCTGTTTTTT. It translates to CASSPWTSGRGTGELFF.